Presented here are 7 T cell receptor beta chains from one specimen sequenced in a study of blood T cells in healthy people across ages. Sample-barcoded 5' priming and a J-beta primer mix drove a second PCR of about 6 to 12 cycles. One entry per CDR3 protein, called by TCRdb with MiXCR from the 5' RACE reads. The table lists some 560,000 distinct CDR3 sequences, about 26% of them singletons, with about 3.3% in the top ten. The data were also submitted as part of a second study, on T cells of mothers and their children.

Sequencing was carried out using blood. Receptor source: a boy aged 2-9 years in good health.

This clonotype was observed a few times. The chain carries TRBV29-1 and TRBJ2-1; D is possibly TRBD2 (6 bases). The CDR3 totals 14 residues. In germline, CDR1 is SQVTM, CDR2 ANQGSEA. V lost 6 bases and J lost 6, with 18 bases in between. The CDR3 region is CSVDAAGSVNEQFF. In nucleotides, the CDR3 is TGCAGCGTCGATGCGGCCGGGAGCGTCAATGAGCAGTTCTTC.

V gene TRBV5-1 combines with J gene TRBJ1-3, with D possibly being TRBD1 (6 bases). The germline V gene has CDR1 SGHRS and CDR2 YFSETQ. V lost 0 bases and J lost 9, with 13 bases in between. This CDR3 contains 14 residues. The CDR3: CASSLDLGAITIYF. CDR3 DNA: TGCGCCAGCAGCTTGGATCTGGGGGCCATCACCATATATTTT.

This clonotype has more than one count but fewer than ten. The chain joins TRBV11-2 to TRBJ2-5, with unresolved D. Near its end, the DNA agrees better with TRBJ2-7, so the J call may be wrong. The CDR3 totals 12 residues. Germline loops: CDR1 SGHAT, CDR2 FQNNGV. CDR3 residues: CASSARIYEQYF. CDR3 in DNA: TGTGCCAGCAGCGCGAGGATTTACGAGCAGTACTTC.

The chain recombines TRBV10-3 with TRBJ2-3, with 13 bases fitting TRBD2. Germline V gives CDR1 ENHRY, CDR2 SYGVKD. J gave up 1 base and V 5 bases, and 3 bases lay outside the gene matches. This CDR3 region has 16 residues. In nucleotides, the CDR3 is TGTGCCATCAGTCCTACTAGCGGGAGGGGCACAGATACGCAGTATTTT. Translating it yields CAISPTSGRGTDTQYF.

The genes are TRBV12-5 and TRBJ2-5, with D hard to call. The V end lost 5 bases, the J end lost 0 bases, and 13 bases lay between the germline ends. Germline loops: CDR1 LGHNT, CDR2 FRNRAP. CDR3 length equals 15 residues. CDR3 bases: TGTGCTAGTGGTCACCCCGAAAGGGACCAAGAGACCCAGTACTTC. This codes for CASGHPERDQETQYF.

The CDR3 sequence is CASSVGNGYTF. The CDR3 nucleotides are TGTGCCAGCAGCGTTGGTAATGGCTACACCTTC. The genes are TRBV9 and TRBJ1-2; D uncertain. The CDR3 runs 11 residues. V was clipped by 2 bases and J by 6 bases, with 5 bases between them. Germline V lookup: CDR1 SGDLS, CDR2 YYNGEE.

This clonotype was observed a handful of times. CDR3 sequence: CSARGQHTSGRAYTGELFF. As DNA, the CDR3 is TGCAGTGCTAGAGGCCAACATACTAGCGGGAGGGCCTACACCGGGGAGCTGTTTTTT. This chain joins TRBV20-1 and TRBJ2-2; TRBD2 agrees at 13 bases. The CDR3 has 19 residues. The trim removed 1 base at V and 3 bases at J, leaving 11 bases unmatched. CDR1 is DFQATT and CDR2 is SNEGSKA in the germline V gene (reference sequence).